The 22 T cell receptor beta chains below all came from one sample that was sequenced in a study of response to subunit inactivated influenza vaccine. TCRdb independently ran MiXCR on the RT-PCR reads; one entry per CDR3 protein. The table has 450,000 to 600,000 distinct CDR3 sequences, more than 15% seen once; the top ten hold less than 4%. Sequencing used CD4+ T cells sorted from PBMCs, obtained less than 25 months after vaccination. These receptors originate from a man aged 50 to 69 who received an inactivated influenza vaccine.

This clonotype was detected only a few times. The CDR3 DNA reads TGTGCCAGCAGTTTCTCTAGCGGGGGGTCCGGGGAGCAGTTCTTC. Protein sequence: CASSFSSGGSGEQFF. The V call is TRBV12-3 or TRBV12-4, the J call TRBJ2-1; TRBD2 matches at 11 bases. CDR3 length: 15 amino acids. V lost 3 bases and J lost 10; bases outside the gene matches: 8.

The V call is TRBV7-8, the J call TRBJ1-6; 8 bases agree with TRBD1. This CDR3 spans 15 amino acids. Per germline, CDR1 SGHVS and CDR2 FQNEAQ. Unmatched junction bases numbered 10, after V lost 2 bases and J lost 13 bases. The CDR3 loop is CASSLQTGGGSPLHF. The CDR3 region has the DNA TGTGCCAGCAGCTTACAAACAGGGGGAGGGTCCCCCCTCCACTTT.

This clonotype appeared a few times. The rearrangement joins TRBV6-6 to TRBJ2-2; D is ambiguous. Germline CDR1 reads MNHNY; CDR2 reads SVGAGI (reference sequence). Trimming took off 9 bases at V and 5 bases at J, with 10 bases between the two ends. The CDR3 spans 12 residues. This chain's CDR3 is CASVRETGELFF. The CDR3 nucleotides read TGTGCCAGTGTTAGGGAAACCGGGGAGCTGTTTTTT.

This clonotype was counted a few times. The chain joins TRBV6-1 to TRBJ2-5; weak D call: TRBD2 (5 bases). The CDR3 totals 13 residues. Trimming stripped 7 bases from V and 5 bases from J, with 14 bases between. CDR1 and CDR2 (germline): MNHNS, SASEGT. The CDR3: CASNPLGRETQYF. The CDR3, as DNA: TGTGCCAGCAATCCACTAGGGCGCGAGACCCAGTACTTC.

V usage is TRBV6-1 and J usage is TRBJ1-2; 7 bases are a match to TRBD1. The germline CDR1 and CDR2 sequences are MNHNS and SASEGT. The junction had 7 bases not matched to a gene; V was cut back by 6 bases and J by 0 bases. CDR3 length: 15 residues. CDR3 sequence reads: CASRDRIQANYGYTF. CDR3 coding DNA: TGTGCCAGCAGGGACAGGATCCAAGCTAACTATGGCTACACCTTC.

This clonotype occurred a few times. This chain joins TRBV7-2 and TRBJ2-3; D gene ambiguous. V was shortened by 5 bases and J by 7 bases, with 10 bases between the two germline ends. CDR1 is SGHTA, CDR2 FQGNSA, per germline. This CDR3 is 12 amino acids long. The CDR3 sequence is CASSTTGHTQYF. Written as DNA, the CDR3 is TGTGCCAGCAGCACGACTGGCCATACGCAGTATTTT.

In this sample, this clonotype turned up a few times. The chain employs TRBV18 and TRBJ1-1; 7 nucleotides align to TRBD1. CDR3 size: 15 residues. V dropped 3 bases and J dropped 3; count of bases not matched to a gene: 7. Germline V gene sequence: CDR1 KGHSH, CDR2 LQKENI. The CDR3 DNA is TGTGCCAGCTCACCTACGACAGGGTCCGACACTGAAGCTTTCTTT. Protein product: CASSPTTGSDTEAFF.

This chain connects TRBV4-2 to TRBJ1-2; D is uncertain. V shed 0 bases and J shed 3 bases, with 14 bases lying between them. Germline CDR1 and CDR2: LGHNA and YNFKEQ. The CDR3 extends over 16 amino acids. The CDR3 DNA is TGTGCCAGCAGCCAAGATTTAGGCAGGAACCACTATGGCTACACCTTC. As protein: CASSQDLGRNHYGYTF.

Points on this clonotype: No conserved phenylalanine or tryptophan is present at the end of the CDR3, so a read error is the likely explanation. The J gene is TRBJ2-5, the V gene TRBV15; 7 bases agree with TRBD1. J gave up 5 bases and V 5 bases, and 8 bases lay outside the gene matches. The germline gives CDR1 LNHNV, CDR2 YYDKDF (reference sequence). This CDR3 is 14 amino acids long. CDR3 in amino acids: CATSPRQGLETQYL. The CDR3 bases are TGTGCCACCAGCCCGCGACAGGGTCTGGAGACCCAGTACCTC.

This chain links TRBV3-1 with TRBJ1-2; possibly TRBD1 for D (6 bases). Germline V lookup: CDR1 LGHDT, CDR2 YNNKEL (reference sequence). V gave up 4 bases and J gave up 1 base, with 16 bases separating them. This CDR3 spans 16 amino acids. The CDR3 coding sequence is TGTGCCAGCAGCCCACCCCCCGGGGGCGATAACTATGGCTACACCTTC. Its protein product is CASSPPPGGDNYGYTF.

The CDR3, as DNA: TGTGCCAGCAGCTTAGAATGGATTCCCCACACCGGGGAGCTGTTTTTT. Its translation: CASSLEWIPHTGELFF. The chain recombines TRBV7-2 with TRBJ2-2; no clear D. The germline gives CDR1 SGHTA, CDR2 FQGNSA. Deletions cut 1 base from V and 3 bases from J, with 12 bases between. The CDR3 sequence is 16 residues long.

This clonotype has only a few counts. V and J are TRBV5-1 and TRBJ2-7, with 7 nucleotides matching TRBD2. Germline V gene data show CDR1 as SGHRS and CDR2 as YFSETQ. The trim removed 4 bases at V and 3 bases at J, leaving 10 bases unmatched. The CDR3 spans 15 residues. CDR3 loop: CASSPGGGSVYEQYF. CDR3 coding DNA: TGCGCCAGCAGCCCTGGAGGCGGGAGCGTCTACGAGCAGTACTTC.

V gene TRBV20-1 combines with J gene TRBJ2-7, with 9 nucleotides matching TRBD2. V trimming: 3 bases; J trimming: 3 bases; junction bases outside the gene matches: 9. The germline V gene encodes CDR1 DFQATT and CDR2 SNEGSKA (reference sequence). This CDR3 spans 15 amino acids. The CDR3 loop reads CSASWGNSGSYEQYF. The CDR3 DNA sequence: TGCAGTGCTAGCTGGGGAAATAGCGGGAGCTACGAGCAGTACTTC.

The CDR3 DNA is TGTGCCAGCAGCTTCGGGTGGGGCCTAACTAGCGGAGAACAAGAGACCCAGTACTTC. The encoded protein is CASSFGWGLTSGEQETQYF. The chain links TRBV5-6 to TRBJ2-5, with TRBD2 matching over 8 bases. CDR1 and CDR2 from the germline V gene are SGHDT and YYEEEE. The CDR3 totals 19 residues. V gave up 2 bases and J gave up 2 bases; unmatched junction bases: 17.

This clonotype has just a few counts. The chain employs TRBV29-1 and TRBJ2-1; D may be TRBD1 (6 bases). The V and J ends lost 7 bases and 0 bases respectively, with 16 bases between them. The CDR3 has 15 residues. Per germline, CDR1 SQVTM and CDR2 ANQGSEA. The CDR3 protein is CSGVTGTPSYNEQFF. CDR3 coding DNA: TGCAGCGGGGTGACCGGGACACCCTCCTACAATGAGCAGTTCTTC.

The J gene is TRBJ1-4, the V gene TRBV7-6, with D perhaps TRBD1 (5 bases). The length of the CDR3 is 18 residues. The V end lost 5 bases, the J end lost 5 bases, and 24 bases lay between the germline ends. Germline CDR1 and CDR2: SGHVS and FNYEAQ. The CDR3 reads CASSPNPRGTVVNEKLFF. The CDR3 coding sequence is TGTGCCAGCAGCCCCAACCCTCGAGGGACTGTCGTCAATGAAAAACTGTTTTTT.

This rearrangement joins TRBV30 to TRBJ2-1, with TRBD2 identical over 10 bases. There are 15 residues in the CDR3. Germline lookup yields CDR1 GTSNPN and CDR2 SVGIG (reference sequence). The junction had 3 bases not matched to a gene; V was cut back by 0 bases and J by 4 bases. CDR3 sequence reads: CAWSVKAGGYNEQFF. The CDR3 DNA reads as TGTGCCTGGAGTGTAAAAGCGGGAGGGTACAATGAGCAGTTCTTC.

This clonotype was counted a few times. V gene TRBV24-1 combines with J gene TRBJ2-5; 8 bases match TRBD1. Germline CDR1 is KGHDR and CDR2 is SFDVKD. The CDR3 sequence is 15 residues long. The V and J ends lost 2 bases and 1 base, in that order; junction bases with no gene match: 2. CDR3 region: CATSDSGQGQETQYF. Here the CDR3 DNA reads TGTGCCACCAGTGATTCAGGACAGGGCCAAGAGACCCAGTACTTC.

The J gene is TRBJ2-1, the V gene TRBV7-2; no clear D. Germline V gives CDR1 SGHTA, CDR2 FQGNSA. The CDR3 loop spans 15 amino acids. Trimming took off 0 bases at V and 8 bases at J, with 14 bases between the two ends. Written as DNA, the CDR3 is TGTGCCAGCAGCTTAGCCACAGCCCGCCACCATGAGCAGTTCTTC. The encoded protein is CASSLATARHHEQFF.

This clonotype was picked up a small number of times. V and J are TRBV7-2 and TRBJ1-5; D ambiguous. Germline V gene sequence: CDR1 SGHTA, CDR2 FQGNSA. This CDR3 has 14 residues. V was trimmed by 1 base and J by 3 bases, leaving 7 bases between them. The CDR3 region has the DNA TGTGCCAGCAGCTTAGACCTAGCCAATCAGCCCCAGCATTTT. It specifies CASSLDLANQPQHF.

The V and J genes are TRBV20-1 and TRBJ2-1, with TRBD1 matching over 9 bases. Losses at the gene ends were 0 bases for V and 4 bases for J; bases not matched to a gene: 10. This CDR3 has 17 residues. Germline-derived CDR1 and CDR2 are DFQATT and SNEGSKA (reference sequence). This CDR3 reads CSARDMNRGPWYNEQFF. Written as DNA, the CDR3 is TGCAGTGCTAGAGATATGAACAGGGGGCCCTGGTACAATGAGCAGTTCTTC.

Regarding this clonotype: A read error may be the cause here, since a much bigger clone is one base away. The chain combines TRBV29-1 with TRBJ1-5, with D hard to call. The CDR3 runs to 13 residues. Per the germline V gene, CDR1 is SQVTM and CDR2 is ANQGSEA. In DNA, the CDR3 is TGCAGCGTTGCGCTCGGTAGCGATCAGCCCCAGCATTTT. It yields the protein CSVALGSDQPQHF.